This T cell receptor beta chain was recorded in a study of CD8+ T cells in alopecia areata. The treatment: oral pan-JAK inhibitor, 5-10 mg twice daily. Alopecia areata patients provided lesional scalp punch biopsies and peripheral blood. Trimming stripped 5 bases from V and 3 bases from J, with 11 bases between. The CDR3 is 13 amino acids. CDR1 GTSNPN and CDR2 SVGIG come from the germline V gene (reference sequence). Following extraction, RNA underwent reverse transcription to cDNA, which served as the sequencing template. TCRdb keeps only in-frame clones here, not all; method: immunoSEQ multiplex PCR. The data contain hundreds of thousands of clones, approximately 67% of them singletons.

V and J are TRBV30 and TRBJ1-5; no clear D. The sequencing used CD4+ T cells sorted from blood, collected at week 44, from a patient treated with tofacitinib. The clonotype originates from a human donor with alopecia areata. CDR3: CAWQGGDNQPQHF. For the CDR3, the DNA is TGTGCCTGGCAAGGAGGAGACAATCAGCCCCAGCATTTT.